This TCR beta chain derives from a study of T-cell memory formation after mild COVID-19. Study context: Largely, the TCR clusters proved donor specific.

Study outcomes and limitations: Certain responding clones were present in pre-infection memory, suggesting participation of cross-reactive memory. Clones contracting across day 15 to 85 had a balanced CD4/CD8 profile; later expanding clones leaned CD4+.

This clonotype has only a few counts. The antigen remains undetermined. V lost 1 base and J 3 bases, leaving 13 bases between the germline ends. Looked up from germline, CDR1 is LGHNA and CDR2 is YSLEER. CDR3 length: 16 residues. 5'RACE, which relied on constant-segment primers, yielded TCR alpha and TCR beta cDNA libraries carrying sample barcodes and UMIs. TCRdb reprocessed the 5' RACE reads with MiXCR, giving one entry per CDR3 protein. Altogether around 200,000 distinct CDR3 sequences are present, under 20% being singletons, with the ten largest covering roughly 4.3%. What was sequenced was PBMCs or a T cell subset sorted from them (not recorded which). The chain has TRBV4-3 and TRBJ2-1; D may be TRBD2 (5 bases). The TCR sequence derives from a young man who had mild COVID-19 (a few samples of this study predate the infection). Cell type and time point are not known. CDR3 DNA sequence: TGCGCCAGCAGCCAAGCGGTGCGGGCCAACTACAATGAGCAGTTCTTC. Encoded protein: CASSQAVRANYNEQFF.